This TCR beta chain was retrieved from a study of T-cell memory formation after mild COVID-19. The CDR3 extends over 14 amino acids. V lost 5 bases, J lost 6 bases, and 16 bases lay in between. CDR1 is SEHNR and CDR2 is FQNEAQ in the germline V gene (reference sequence). From the 5' RACE reads, TCRdb called clonotypes with MiXCR, one entry per CDR3 protein. Here the sample spans 110,000 to 150,000 distinct CDR3 sequences, 25% being singletons. Material: PBMCs or a T cell subset sorted from them (not recorded which). The chain is built from TRBV7-9 and TRBJ1-2; D remains ambiguous. The clonotype originates from an adult woman who had mild COVID-19 (a few samples of this study predate the infection). Cell type and time point are not known. CDR3 nucleotides: TGTGCCAGCAGCCCAATTTTGGGAGCCCATGGCTACACCTTC. Protein: CASSPILGAHGYTF. The full variable domain, in which reference TRBV7-9 and TRBJ1-2 provide the parts outside the CDR3, is DTGVSQNPRHKITKRGQNVTFRCDPISEHNRLYWYRQTLGQGPEFLTYFQNEAQLEKSRLLSDRFSAERPKGSFSTLEIQRTEQGDSAMYLCASSPILGAHGYTFGSGTRLTVV.